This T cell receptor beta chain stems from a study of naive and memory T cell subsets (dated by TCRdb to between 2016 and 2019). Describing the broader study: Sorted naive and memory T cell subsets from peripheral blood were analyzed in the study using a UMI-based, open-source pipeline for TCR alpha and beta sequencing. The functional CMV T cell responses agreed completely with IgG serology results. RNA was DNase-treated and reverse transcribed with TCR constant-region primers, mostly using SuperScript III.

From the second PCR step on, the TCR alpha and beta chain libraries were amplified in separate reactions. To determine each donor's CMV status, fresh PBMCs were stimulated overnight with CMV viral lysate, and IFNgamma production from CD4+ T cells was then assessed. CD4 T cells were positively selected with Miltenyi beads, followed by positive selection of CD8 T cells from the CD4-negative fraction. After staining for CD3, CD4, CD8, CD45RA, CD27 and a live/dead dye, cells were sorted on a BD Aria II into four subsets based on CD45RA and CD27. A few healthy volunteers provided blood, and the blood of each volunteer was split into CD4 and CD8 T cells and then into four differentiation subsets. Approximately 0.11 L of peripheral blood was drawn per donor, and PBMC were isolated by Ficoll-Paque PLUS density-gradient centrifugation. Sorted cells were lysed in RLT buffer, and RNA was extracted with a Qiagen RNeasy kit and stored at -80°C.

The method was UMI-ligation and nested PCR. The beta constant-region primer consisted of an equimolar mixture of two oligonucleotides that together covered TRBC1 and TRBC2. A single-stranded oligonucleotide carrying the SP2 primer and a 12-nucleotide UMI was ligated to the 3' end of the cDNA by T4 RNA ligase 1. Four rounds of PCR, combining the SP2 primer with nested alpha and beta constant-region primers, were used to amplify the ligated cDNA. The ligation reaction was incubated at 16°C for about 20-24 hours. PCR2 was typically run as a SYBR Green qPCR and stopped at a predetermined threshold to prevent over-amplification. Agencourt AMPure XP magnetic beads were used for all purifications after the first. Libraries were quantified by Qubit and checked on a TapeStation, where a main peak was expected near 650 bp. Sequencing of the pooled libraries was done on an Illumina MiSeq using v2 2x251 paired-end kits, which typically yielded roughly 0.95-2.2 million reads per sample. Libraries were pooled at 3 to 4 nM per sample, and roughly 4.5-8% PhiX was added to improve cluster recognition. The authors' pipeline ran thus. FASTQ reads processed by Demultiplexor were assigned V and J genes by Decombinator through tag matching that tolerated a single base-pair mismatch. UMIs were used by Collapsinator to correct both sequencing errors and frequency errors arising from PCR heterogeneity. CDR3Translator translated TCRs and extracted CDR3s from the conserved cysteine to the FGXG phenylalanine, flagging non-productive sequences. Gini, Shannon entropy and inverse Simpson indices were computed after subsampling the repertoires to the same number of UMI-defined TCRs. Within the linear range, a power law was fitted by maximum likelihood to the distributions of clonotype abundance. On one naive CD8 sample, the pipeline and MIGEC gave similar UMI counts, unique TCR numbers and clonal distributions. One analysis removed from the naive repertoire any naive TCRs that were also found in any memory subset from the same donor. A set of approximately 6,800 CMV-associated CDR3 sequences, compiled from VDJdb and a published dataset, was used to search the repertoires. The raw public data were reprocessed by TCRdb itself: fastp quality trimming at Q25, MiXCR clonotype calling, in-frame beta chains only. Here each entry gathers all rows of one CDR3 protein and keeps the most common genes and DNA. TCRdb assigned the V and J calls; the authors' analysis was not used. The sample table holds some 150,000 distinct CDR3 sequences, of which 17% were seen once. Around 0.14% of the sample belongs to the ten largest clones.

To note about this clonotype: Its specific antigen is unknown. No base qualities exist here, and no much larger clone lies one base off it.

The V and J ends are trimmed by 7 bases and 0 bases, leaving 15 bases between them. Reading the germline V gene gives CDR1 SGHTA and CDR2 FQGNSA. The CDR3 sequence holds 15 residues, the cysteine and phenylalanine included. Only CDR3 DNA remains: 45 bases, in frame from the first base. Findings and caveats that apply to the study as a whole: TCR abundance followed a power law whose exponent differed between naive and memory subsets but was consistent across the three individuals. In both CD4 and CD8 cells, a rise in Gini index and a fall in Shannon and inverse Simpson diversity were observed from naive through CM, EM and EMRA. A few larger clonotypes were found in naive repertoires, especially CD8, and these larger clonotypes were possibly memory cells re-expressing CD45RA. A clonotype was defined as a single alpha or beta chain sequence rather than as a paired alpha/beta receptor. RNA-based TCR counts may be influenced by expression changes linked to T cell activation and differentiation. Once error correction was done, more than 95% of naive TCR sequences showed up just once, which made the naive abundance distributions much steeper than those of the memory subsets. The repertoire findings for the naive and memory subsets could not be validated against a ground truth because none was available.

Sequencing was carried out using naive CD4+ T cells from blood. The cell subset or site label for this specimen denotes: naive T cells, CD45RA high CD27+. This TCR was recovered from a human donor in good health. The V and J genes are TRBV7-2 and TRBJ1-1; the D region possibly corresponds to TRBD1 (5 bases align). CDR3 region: CASTPPAGLNTEAFF. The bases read TGTGCCAGCACCCCCCCCGCAGGGCTGAACACTGAAGCTTTCTTT.